This T cell receptor beta chain was sequenced for a study of T-cell reconstitution after alpha-beta-depleted transplantation in children. This CDR3 region has 14 residues. J was trimmed by 4 bases and V by 6 bases; bases with no gene match: 6. Looked up from germline, CDR1 is DFQATT and CDR2 is SNEGSKA (reference sequence). Molecular barcoding with unique molecular identifiers was used for the TCRbeta library. One entry per CDR3 protein, called by TCRdb with MiXCR from the PCR reads. The table lists 700,000 to 850,000 distinct CDR3 sequences, about 16% of them singletons. Findings and limits, study-wide: The study reportedly traced alpha-beta T cells about two months after transplant to several hundred expanded graft clones. By one year post-transplant, T-cell counts and diversity largely arose from T cells that were newly produced. Some patients' high day-60 TCRbeta diversity was traced to surviving recipient T cells and thymic progenitors.

To note about this clonotype: No antigen is known for it.

The source was PBMCs, mostly from graft donor cells, collected 360 days after TCRalphabeta/CD19-depleted stem cell transplant. The chain is built from TRBV20-1 and TRBJ2-7; 13 bases are shared with TRBD2. The source of this sequence is a male patient aged 10 to 17 who had a stem cell transplant for acute lymphoblastic leukemia, so the T cells may come from the graft donor. CDR3: CSASPGLAGYEQYF. The CDR3 DNA reads TGCAGTGCCTCCCCGGGACTAGCGGGGTACGAGCAGTACTTC.